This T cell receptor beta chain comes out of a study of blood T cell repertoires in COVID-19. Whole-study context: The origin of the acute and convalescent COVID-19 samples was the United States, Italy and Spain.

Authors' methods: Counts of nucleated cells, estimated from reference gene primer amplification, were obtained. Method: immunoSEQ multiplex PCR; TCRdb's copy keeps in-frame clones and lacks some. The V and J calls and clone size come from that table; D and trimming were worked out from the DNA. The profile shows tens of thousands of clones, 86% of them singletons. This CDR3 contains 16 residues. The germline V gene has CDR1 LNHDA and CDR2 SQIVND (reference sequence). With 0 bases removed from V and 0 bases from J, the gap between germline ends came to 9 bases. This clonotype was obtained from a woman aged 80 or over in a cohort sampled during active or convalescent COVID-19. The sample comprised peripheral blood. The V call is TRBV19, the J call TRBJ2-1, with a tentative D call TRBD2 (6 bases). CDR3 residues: CASSIEGLSSYNEQFF. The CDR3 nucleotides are TGTGCCAGTAGTATAGAGGGACTCAGCTCCTACAATGAGCAGTTCTTC.